The clone carrying this T cell receptor (beta chain) was detected many times. These data come from a study of T-cell reconstitution after alpha-beta-depleted transplantation in children. TCRbeta library preparation incorporated unique molecular identifiers. TCRdb passed the PCR reads through MiXCR, listing each CDR3 protein once. The sample includes about 190,000 distinct CDR3 sequences, 6% to 7% of them seen just once. The CDR3 is made up of 14 amino acids. Germline V gene lookup returns CDR1 DFQATT and CDR2 SNEGSKA (reference sequence). After removal of 2 bases from V and 4 bases from J, the junction contained 5 bases not matched to a gene.

The receptor comes from a human donor who donated a stem cell graft to a child with Wiskott-Aldrich syndrome. The genes are TRBV20-1 and TRBJ2-5; 9 positions agree with TRBD2. Specimen: PBMCs from the stem cell graft donor, collected from the stem cell graft. The CDR3: CSARRRGGVETQYF. The CDR3 DNA reads TGCAGTGCTAGACGGCGGGGGGGCGTAGAGACCCAGTACTTC.